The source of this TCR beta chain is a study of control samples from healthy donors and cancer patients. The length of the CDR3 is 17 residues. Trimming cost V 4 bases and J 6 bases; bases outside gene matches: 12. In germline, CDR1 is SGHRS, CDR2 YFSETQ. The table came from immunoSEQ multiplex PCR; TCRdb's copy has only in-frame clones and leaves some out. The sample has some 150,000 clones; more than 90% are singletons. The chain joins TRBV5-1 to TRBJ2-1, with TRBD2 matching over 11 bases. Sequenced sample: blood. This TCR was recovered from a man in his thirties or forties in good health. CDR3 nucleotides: TGCGCCAGCAGCCCCGGGACTAGCGGCAGGGGGATCAATGAGCAGTTCTTC. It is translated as CASSPGTSGRGINEQFF.